Below are 4 T cell receptor beta chains sequenced from a single sample in a study of cytomegalovirus exposure and HLA in healthy donors. PCR primers comprised 60 Vbeta and 13 Jbeta primers. Assay: immunoSEQ multiplex PCR; the TCRdb copy retains only in-frame clones and omits some. Counted here are 100,000 to 120,000 clones, approximately 80% occurring once; the ten biggest clones make up around 5.1%. The specimen sequenced was PBMCs. The receptor set was obtained from a male donor in good health and CMV-seronegative.

The gene calls are TRBV7-2 and TRBJ2-7; D is unclear. The germline gives CDR1 SGHTA, CDR2 FQGNSA. CDR3 size: 15 residues. V was trimmed by 5 bases and J by 4 bases, leaving 18 bases between them. CDR3 in amino acids: CASSPQFSRHYEQYF. The CDR3 DNA follows: TGTGCCAGCAGCCCTCAGTTCTCGCGGCATTACGAGCAGTACTTC.

The chain couples TRBV14 to TRBJ1-2, with 11 bases aligning to TRBD1. Unmatched junction bases numbered 9, after V lost 4 bases and J lost 8 bases. Germline V lookup: CDR1 SGHDN, CDR2 FVKESK. There are 15 residues in the CDR3. For the CDR3, the DNA is TGTGCCAGCAGCCCCTGGGACAGGGGGATTGGGGGCTACACCTTC. Its protein is CASSPWDRGIGGYTF.

This chain connects TRBV11-3 to TRBJ1-1; perhaps TRBD1 as D (5 bases). Looked up from germline, CDR1 is SGHNT and CDR2 is YENEEA. V shed 5 bases and J shed 1 base, with 14 bases lying between them. The CDR3 is 15 residues long. Here the CDR3 reads CASSQSSGGNTEAFF. In DNA, the CDR3 is TGTGCCAGCAGCCAGTCTTCCGGGGGGAACACTGAAGCTTTCTTT.

This sequence joins TRBV14 and TRBJ2-5; the match to TRBD1 covers 9 bases. The length of the CDR3 is 15 residues. Unmatched junction bases numbered 2, after V lost 1 base and J lost 2 bases. Germline CDR1 SGHDN, CDR2 FVKESK. CDR3 sequence: CASSQVDRGQETQYF. Written as DNA, the CDR3 is TGTGCCAGCAGCCAAGTCGACAGGGGGCAAGAGACCCAGTACTTC.